This T cell receptor (beta chain) was identified during a study of blood T cells in healthy people across ages. PCR was performed a second time for about 6 to 12 cycles using a sample-barcoded 5' primer and a J-beta primer mix. Each CDR3 protein is one row after TCRdb ran MiXCR on the 5' RACE reads. The data show 1.5 million to 1.8 million distinct CDR3 sequences, around 40% seen once. Between the trimmed V and J ends, which lost 5 bases and 9 bases, there was a span of 26 bases. The CDR3 is made up of 17 amino acids. Germline lookup yields CDR1 SGHTA and CDR2 FQGNSA. A few counts support this clonotype.

Sample: blood. The chain couples TRBV7-2 to TRBJ2-1; a possible D gene is TRBD1 (5 bases). The sequence came from a young woman in good health. CDR3 amino acids: CASSHTRSVGVTGEQFF. CDR3 nucleotides: TGTGCCAGCAGCCATACCAGATCAGTTGGGGTTACAGGTGAGCAGTTCTTC.